Following are 18 T cell receptor beta chains from one sample sequenced in a study of T cell responses to AZD1222 COVID-19 vaccine. Assay: immunoSEQ multiplex PCR; the TCRdb copy retains only in-frame clones and omits some. The data contain 95,000 to 150,000 clones, more than 70% of them singletons. Sequenced material: peripheral blood, taken 28 days after the second AZD1222 dose. The receptors originated from an adult who received the AZD1222 COVID-19 vaccine.

This clone was observed a single time. This chain connects TRBV19 to TRBJ2-2, with TRBD2 matching over 7 bases. This CDR3 is 17 amino acids long. J lost 6 bases, V lost 0 bases, and 10 bases had no gene match. CDR1 and CDR2 from the germline V gene are LNHDA and SQIVND (reference sequence). CDR3 residues: CASSIDPLRGGSGELFF. The CDR3 coding sequence is TGTGCCAGTAGTATAGATCCGTTGCGGGGAGGGTCCGGGGAGCTGTTTTTT.

V is TRBV5-1 and J is TRBJ2-5, with D unresolved. Between the trimmed V and J ends, which lost 0 bases and 4 bases, there was a span of 13 bases. The CDR3 runs to 15 residues. CDR1 and CDR2 (germline): SGHRS, YFSETQ. CDR3 amino acids: CASSLDATSRETQYF. CDR3 DNA sequence: TGCGCCAGCAGCTTGGATGCCACTTCGAGAGAGACCCAGTACTTC.

The chain employs TRBV6-5 and TRBJ1-3, with D perhaps TRBD1 (5 bases). Trimming removed 6 bases from V and 4 bases from J, with 10 bases in between. The CDR3 has 13 amino acids. Per the germline V gene, CDR1 is MNHEY and CDR2 is SVGAGI. CDR3 bases: TGTGCCAGCAGGGCGACAGTAGGAAACACCATATATTTT. Translating gives CASRATVGNTIYF.

This clone was counted a few times. V is TRBV6-5 and J is TRBJ1-1, with D possibly being TRBD1 (5 bases). Trimming left V 5 bases short and J 10 bases short, with 17 bases between. The CDR3 contains 13 residues. Germline-derived CDR1 and CDR2 are MNHEY and SVGAGI. CDR3 DNA sequence: TGTGCCAGCAGTCATGGGACCACAGTAGGAGCTTTCTTT. It is translated as CASSHGTTVGAFF.

This chain links TRBV10-3 with TRBJ1-1; maybe TRBD1 (6 bases). The CDR3 has 15 residues. V lost 2 bases and J lost 1, with 11 bases in between. CDR1 is ENHRY, CDR2 SYGVKD, per germline. CDR3 bases: TGTGCCATCAGTGAGACCCGGACAGCGAACACTGAAGCTTTCTTT. Its protein product is CAISETRTANTEAFF.

The J gene is TRBJ2-1, the V gene TRBV19; 10 nucleotides align to TRBD1. The germline V gene encodes CDR1 LNHDA and CDR2 SQIVND (reference sequence). The CDR3 sequence is 14 residues long. V lost 3 bases to trimming and J lost 6 bases; unmatched junction nucleotides: 2. CDR3 residues: CASSIRTGGNEQFF. The CDR3 nucleotides read TGTGCCAGTAGTATTAGGACAGGGGGCAATGAGCAGTTCTTC.

CDR3 sequence: CASSPPRDRQSYEQYF. The CDR3 DNA is TGCGCCAGCAGCCCCCCCCGGGACAGGCAGAGCTACGAGCAGTACTTC. The chain is built from TRBV5-1 and TRBJ2-7; 8 positions match TRBD1. The ends lost 4 bases at V and 3 bases at J; junction bases unmatched: 12. Germline-derived CDR1 and CDR2 are SGHRS and YFSETQ. CDR3 length: 16 amino acids.

This sequence joins TRBV28 and TRBJ1-6, with D unresolved. Germline values: CDR1 MDHEN, CDR2 SYDVKM. The CDR3 sequence is 15 residues long. Trimming left V 4 bases short and J 7 bases short, with 14 bases between. The CDR3 DNA follows: TGTGCCAGCAGTTCCAGGACCTTGGGGAATTCACCCCTCCACTTT. It is translated as CASSSRTLGNSPLHF.

CDR3 nucleotide sequence: TGTGCCAGCAGCCAAGCCTGGGGACAGGCTAACTATGGCTACACCTTC. It translates to CASSQAWGQANYGYTF. This chain joins TRBV3-1 (or the pseudogene TRBV3-2) and TRBJ1-2; the match to TRBD1 covers 8 bases. The germline V gene has CDR1 LGHDT and CDR2 YNNKEL (reference sequence). This CDR3 is built from 16 residues. V shed 1 base, J shed 0 bases, and the junction held 4 bases outside the gene matches.

The chain links TRBV7-2 to TRBJ1-2; 12 bases map to TRBD1. Germline V gene data show CDR1 as SGHTA and CDR2 as FQGNSA. The CDR3 extends over 17 amino acids. Unmatched junction bases numbered 7, after V lost 2 bases and J lost 3 bases. The CDR3 bases are TGTGCCAGCAGCTTAAGGGACAGGGGGCGAAGAGACTATGGCTACACCTTC. It translates to CASSLRDRGRRDYGYTF.

The rearrangement links TRBV19 to TRBJ2-5; 8 bases align to TRBD2. The CDR3 is 18 amino acids. The V gene's germline CDR1 is LNHDA and CDR2 SQIVND (reference sequence). V shed 3 bases and J 2 bases; nucleotides not matched to a gene: 14. The CDR3 DNA sequence: TGTGCCAGTAGTATGGGGGCTATTGGACTAGCAGGTCAAGAGACCCAGTACTTC. It is translated as CASSMGAIGLAGQETQYF.

The J gene is TRBJ1-2, the V gene TRBV7-2; D is possibly TRBD1 (6 bases). CDR1 and CDR2 (germline): SGHTA, FQGNSA. The CDR3 has 18 amino acids. V lost 2 bases, J lost 1 base, and 20 bases lay in between. CDR3 loop: CASSLRGPDLGHNYGYTF. The CDR3, as DNA: TGTGCCAGCAGCTTACGGGGTCCAGATTTGGGACATAACTATGGCTACACCTTC.

This chain links TRBV3-1 (or the pseudogene TRBV3-2) with TRBJ2-3; D perhaps matches TRBD2 (6 bases). V was cut by 7 bases and J by 2 bases, with 19 bases left in between. Germline CDR1 LGHDT, CDR2 YNNKEL (reference sequence). The CDR3 runs 16 residues. The CDR3 region is CASTPGTSPFTDTQYF. CDR3 nucleotide sequence: TGTGCCAGCACTCCTGGGACTTCCCCCTTCACAGATACGCAGTATTTT.

The chain has TRBV6-5 and TRBJ1-2, with 8 positions matching TRBD1. The J segment lost 7 bases and the V segment lost 4 bases, leaving 11 bases of the junction unmatched. Germline assignment: CDR1 MNHEY and CDR2 SVGAGI. The CDR3 sequence is 15 residues long. CDR3 coding DNA: TGTGCCAGCAGTTCCTGGACAGGGTTGGAGTCTGGCTACACCTTC. It encodes CASSSWTGLESGYTF.

The gene calls are TRBV9 and TRBJ1-2; a weak D match, TRBD1 (6 bases). Per germline, CDR1 SGDLS and CDR2 YYNGEE. V shed 4 bases and J shed 4 bases, with 14 bases lying between them. The CDR3 runs to 14 residues. Here the CDR3 reads CASSRDRPPYGYTF. The CDR3 bases are TGTGCCAGCAGCAGAGACAGGCCGCCCTATGGCTACACCTTC. Combining the CDR3 with reference TRBV9 and TRBJ1-2 gives the whole variable domain DSGVTQTPKHLITATGQRVTLRCSPRSGDLSVYWYQQSLDQGLQFLIQYYNGEERAKGNILERFSAQQFPDLHSELNLSSLELGDSALYFCASSRDRPPYGYTFGSGTRLTVV.

This chain uses TRBV6-5 with TRBJ1-1; weak D call: TRBD1 (6 bases). The CDR3 contains 13 residues. In germline, CDR1 is MNHEY, CDR2 SVGAGI. The germline V and J ends were trimmed by 10 bases and 0 bases, with 12 bases remaining between them. CDR3 sequence: CATPGHLNTEAFF. The CDR3 DNA is TGTGCCACTCCGGGACACCTGAACACTGAAGCTTTCTTT.

The rearrangement uses TRBV6-2 or TRBV6-3 and TRBJ2-7; D gene unclear. The V gene lost 2 bases and the J gene lost 0 bases, with 5 bases spanning the gap. Germline CDR1 and CDR2: MNHEY and SVGEGT. CDR3 length: 13 amino acids. The CDR3 protein is CASSYLISYEQYF. CDR3 DNA sequence: TGTGCCAGCAGTTACCTTATCTCCTACGAGCAGTACTTC.

The chain links TRBV28 to TRBJ2-3; D may be TRBD2 (5 bases). The length of the CDR3 is 12 residues. Per the germline V gene, CDR1 is MDHEN and CDR2 is SYDVKM. Trimming shortened V by 6 bases and J by 2 bases, and 6 bases separated the two germline ends. CDR3 residues: CASREVTDTQYF. CDR3 DNA: TGTGCCAGCAGGGAGGTCACAGATACGCAGTATTTT. The variable domain in full, with the rest retrieved from reference TRBV28 and TRBJ2-3, is DVKVTQSSRYLVKRTGEKVFLECVQDMDHENMFWYRQDPGLGLRLIYFSYDVKMKEKGDIPEGYSVSREKKERFSLILESASTNQTSMYLCASREVTDTQYFGPGTRLTVL.